A selection of T cell receptor beta chains follows, all from one sample in a study of T-cell reconstitution after alpha-beta-depleted transplantation in children. TCRdb re-called the PCR reads through MiXCR, storing one row per CDR3 protein. Found here are 700,000 or so distinct CDR3 sequences, 10% to 15% of them singletons; the top ten hold 0.79%. The material was PBMCs, obtained before TCRalphabeta/CD19-depleted stem cell transplant. The receptors come from a girl aged 2-10 years with congenital amegakaryocytic thrombocytopenia, due to receive a stem cell transplant. The CDR3 runs from the conserved cysteine through the conserved F or W. Each record gives: CDR3 protein, CDR3 DNA, clone size, V gene, D gene, J gene. D genes are given only for firm matches. Size is stated for part of the rows, as once, few or many counts, or as a class when the clone is expanded.

CASSLLLAGESYEQFF | TGTGCCAGCAGTTTGTTACTAGCGGGAGAGTCCTATGAGCAGTTCTTC | few | TRBV28 | TRBD2 | TRBJ2-1
CASSLEGIIAWKTQYF | TGTGCCAGCAGTTTAGAAGGGATCATTGCTTGGAAGACCCAGTACTTC | NA | TRBV12-3/TRBV12-4 | NA | TRBJ2-5
CASGLTGPSSGNTIYF | TGTGCTAGTGGTTTGACAGGGCCCTCCTCTGGAAACACCATATATTTT | NA | TRBV12-5 | NA | TRBJ1-3
CASSSYRSPSTDTQYF | TGTGCCAGCAGCTCCTATAGGAGCCCTAGCACAGATACGCAGTATTTT | few | TRBV9 | NA | TRBJ2-3
CASSLTGGQTYPYF | TGTGCCAGCAGCCTAACAGGCGGTCAAACCTACCCTTACTTC | NA | TRBV7-2 | NA | TRBJ2-5
CSAPTDRTGELFF | TGCAGCGCCCCGACAGATCGCACCGGGGAGCTGTTTTTT | many | TRBV29-1 | NA | TRBJ2-2
CSARYGYGYTF | TGCAGTGCTAGATACGGCTATGGCTACACCTTC | many | TRBV20-1 | NA | TRBJ1-2
CASKQGAYEQYF | TGCGCCAGCAAACAGGGGGCCTACGAGCAGTACTTC | NA | TRBV10-2 | TRBD1 | TRBJ2-7
CASSPTRDNNDEAFF | TGTGCCAGCAGCCCTACCCGGGACAACAACGATGAAGCTTTCTTT | many | TRBV12-3/TRBV12-4 | NA | TRBJ1-1
CASSYRDSPPDYGYTF | TGTGCCAGCAGTTACAGAGACAGTCCCCCAGACTATGGCTACACCTTC | NA | TRBV6-5 | NA | TRBJ1-2
CASSGRGGHEQYF | TGTGCCAGCAGCGGGAGAGGGGGTCACGAGCAGTACTTC | once | TRBV4-2 | NA | TRBJ2-7
CASSFGGAGYNEQFF | TGCGCCAGCAGCTTCGGGGGGGCGGGTTACAATGAGCAGTTCTTC | many | TRBV5-1 | TRBD2 | TRBJ2-1
CSASGDSAYEQYF | TGCAGTGCTAGCGGCGACAGCGCCTACGAGCAGTACTTC | NA | TRBV20-1 | NA | TRBJ2-7
CASSSDTSVEKLFF | TGCGCCAGCAGCTCGGACACCTCCGTAGAAAAACTGTTTTTT | many | TRBV5-1 | NA | TRBJ1-4
CSARGGGGLHF | TGCAGTGCTAGAGGGGGGGGGGGCCTCCACTTT | few | TRBV20-1 | NA | TRBJ1-6
CASCLRSRGTAYSNQPQHF | TGTGCCAGCTGTTTAAGGTCCCGGGGGACAGCGTATAGCAATCAGCCCCAGCATTTT | NA | TRBV12-3/TRBV12-4 | TRBD1 | TRBJ1-5
CASRTPMGTLQETQYF | TGTGCCAGCAGGACCCCCATGGGGACTTTACAAGAGACCCAGTACTTC | NA | TRBV28 | NA | TRBJ2-5
CASSVDGTGELFF | TGTGCCAGCAGCGTAGATGGAACCGGGGAGCTGTTTTTT | few | TRBV9 | NA | TRBJ2-2
CSASSELAGGPPEQYF | TGCAGTGCTAGCAGCGAATTAGCGGGAGGCCCCCCCGAGCAGTACTTC | NA | TRBV20-1 | TRBD2 | TRBJ2-7
CASSLSPGNTDTQYF | TGTGCCAGCAGCTTGAGCCCAGGAAACACAGATACGCAGTATTTT | NA | TRBV5-5 | NA | TRBJ2-3
CASSLMPSAHSGSTIYF | TGTGCCAGCAGCTTAATGCCTAGCGCTCACTCTGGAAGCACCATATATTTT | NA | TRBV7-8 | NA | TRBJ1-3
CASSLDFRQGRGYTF | TGTGCCAGCAGCTTAGACTTCCGACAGGGCCGGGGCTACACCTTC | once | TRBV7-9 | TRBD1 | TRBJ1-2
CASSLELAGYEQYF | TGCGCCAGCAGCTTGGAACTAGCGGGATACGAGCAGTACTTC | many | TRBV5-1 | TRBD2 | TRBJ2-7
CSASHGQGKNIQYF | TGCAGTGCTAGTCACGGACAGGGAAAAAACATTCAGTACTTC | many | TRBV20-1 | TRBD1 | TRBJ2-4
CASSSRNTGELFF | TGTGCCAGCAGCTCGCGGAACACCGGGGAGCTGTTTTTT | many | TRBV7-2 | NA | TRBJ2-2
CSARGGRGDTQYF | TGCAGTGCTAGAGGCGGGAGGGGAGATACGCAGTATTTT | many | TRBV20-1 | TRBD2 | TRBJ2-3
CASTQGGEQYF | TGTGCCAGCACCCAAGGGGGTGAGCAGTACTTC | NA | TRBV6-2/TRBV6-3 | NA | TRBJ2-7
CSARRFPGLAGGMLNEQFF | TGCAGTGCACGACGGTTTCCGGGACTAGCGGGAGGAATGTTGAATGAGCAGTTCTTC | many | TRBV20-1 | TRBD2 | TRBJ2-1
CASSISPRQGRPANYGYTF | TGTGCCAGTAGTATCAGCCCCAGACAGGGGCGACCAGCTAACTATGGCTACACCTTC | once | TRBV19 | TRBD1 | TRBJ1-2
CASSVINEQFF | TGTGCCAGCAGCGTCATAAATGAGCAGTTCTTC | NA | TRBV11-2 | NA | TRBJ2-1
CASSQLGQGRQETQYF | TGTGCCAGCAGCCAACTAGGACAGGGACGGCAAGAGACCCAGTACTTC | NA | TRBV14 | TRBD1 | TRBJ2-5
CSARDQSWPTQYF | TGCAGTGCTAGAGATCAGTCCTGGCCCACGCAGTATTTT | many | TRBV20-1 | NA | TRBJ2-3
CASSSLQAESSYEQYF | TGTGCCAGCAGTTCCCTCCAAGCGGAAAGCTCCTACGAGCAGTACTTC | NA | TRBV12-3/TRBV12-4 | NA | TRBJ2-7